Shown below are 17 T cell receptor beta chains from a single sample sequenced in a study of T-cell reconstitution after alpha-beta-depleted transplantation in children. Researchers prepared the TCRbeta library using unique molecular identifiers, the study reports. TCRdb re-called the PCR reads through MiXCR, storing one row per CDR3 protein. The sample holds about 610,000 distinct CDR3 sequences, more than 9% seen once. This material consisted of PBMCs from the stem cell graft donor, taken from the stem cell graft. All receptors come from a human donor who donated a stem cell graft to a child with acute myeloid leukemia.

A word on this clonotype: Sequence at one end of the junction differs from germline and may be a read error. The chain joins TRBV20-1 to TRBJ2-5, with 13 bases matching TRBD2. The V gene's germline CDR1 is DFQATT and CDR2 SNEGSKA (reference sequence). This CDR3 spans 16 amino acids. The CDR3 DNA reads TGCTGTGCTAGAGACACTAGCGGGAGGGCCGTAGAGACCCAGTACTTC. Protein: CCARDTSGRAVETQYF.

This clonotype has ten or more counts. CDR3 bases: TGTGCCAGCGCCCAGACTAGCGGCTACAATGAGCAGTTCTTC. It specifies CASAQTSGYNEQFF. The chain has TRBV6-5 and TRBJ2-1, with 9 positions matching TRBD2. CDR1 is MNHEY and CDR2 is SVGAGI in the germline V gene. The CDR3 is 14 amino acids. V lost 8 bases and J lost 3; bases outside the gene matches: 5.

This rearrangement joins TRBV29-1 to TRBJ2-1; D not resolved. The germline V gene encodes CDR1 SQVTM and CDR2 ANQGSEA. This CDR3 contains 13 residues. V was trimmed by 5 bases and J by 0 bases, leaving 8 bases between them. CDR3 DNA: TGCAGCGTTATCTCCTCCTCCTACAATGAGCAGTTCTTC. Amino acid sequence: CSVISSSYNEQFF.

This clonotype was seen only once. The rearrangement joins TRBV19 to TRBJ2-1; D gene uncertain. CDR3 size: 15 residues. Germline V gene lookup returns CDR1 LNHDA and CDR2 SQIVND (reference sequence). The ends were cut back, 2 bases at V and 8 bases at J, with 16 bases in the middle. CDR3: CASSIIRAKSYEQFF. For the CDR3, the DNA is TGTGCCAGTAGTATAATCCGGGCCAAGAGCTATGAGCAGTTCTTC.

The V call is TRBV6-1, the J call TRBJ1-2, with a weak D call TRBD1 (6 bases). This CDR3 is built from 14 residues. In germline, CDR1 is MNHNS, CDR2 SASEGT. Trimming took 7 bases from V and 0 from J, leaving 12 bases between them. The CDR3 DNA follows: TGTGCCAGCAAGGAGGGGGGGGCTAACTATGGCTACACCTTC. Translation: CASKEGGANYGYTF.

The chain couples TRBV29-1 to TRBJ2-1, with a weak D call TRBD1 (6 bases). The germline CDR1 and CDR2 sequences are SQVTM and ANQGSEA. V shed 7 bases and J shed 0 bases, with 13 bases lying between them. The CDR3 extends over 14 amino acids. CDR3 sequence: CSARQVSSYNEQFF. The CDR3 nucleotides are TGCAGCGCACGACAGGTGAGCTCCTACAATGAGCAGTTCTTC.

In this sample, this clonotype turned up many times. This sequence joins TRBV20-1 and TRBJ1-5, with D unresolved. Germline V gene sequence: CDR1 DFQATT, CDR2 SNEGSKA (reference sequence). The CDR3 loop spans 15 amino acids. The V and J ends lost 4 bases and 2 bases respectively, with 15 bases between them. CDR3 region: CSATTWGDGNQPQHF. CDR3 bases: TGCAGTGCTACTACGTGGGGTGATGGCAATCAGCCCCAGCATTTT.

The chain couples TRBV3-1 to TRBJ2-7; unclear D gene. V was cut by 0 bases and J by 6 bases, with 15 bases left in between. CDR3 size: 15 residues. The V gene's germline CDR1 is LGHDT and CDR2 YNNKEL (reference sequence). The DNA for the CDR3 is TGTGCCAGCAGCCAAGAGATCGCAGAGACTTCCGAGCAGTACTTC. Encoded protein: CASSQEIAETSEQYF.

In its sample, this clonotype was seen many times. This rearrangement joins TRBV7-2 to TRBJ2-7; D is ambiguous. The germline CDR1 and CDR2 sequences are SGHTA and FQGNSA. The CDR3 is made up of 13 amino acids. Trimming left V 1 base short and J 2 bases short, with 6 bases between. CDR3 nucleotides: TGTGCCAGCAGCTTAGTCGGTGCCTACGAGCAGTACTTC. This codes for CASSLVGAYEQYF.

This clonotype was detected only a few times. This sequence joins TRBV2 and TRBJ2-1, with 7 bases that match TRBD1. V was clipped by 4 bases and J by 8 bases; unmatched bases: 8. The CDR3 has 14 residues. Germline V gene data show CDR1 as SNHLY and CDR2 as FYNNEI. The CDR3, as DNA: TGTGCCAGCAGTGCCCGACAGGGTTGGGATGAGCAGTTCTTC. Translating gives CASSARQGWDEQFF.

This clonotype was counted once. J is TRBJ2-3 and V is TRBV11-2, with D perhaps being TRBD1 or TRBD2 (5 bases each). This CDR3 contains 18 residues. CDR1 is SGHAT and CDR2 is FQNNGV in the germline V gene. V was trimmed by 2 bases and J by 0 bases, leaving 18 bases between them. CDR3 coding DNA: TGTGCCAGCAGCTTAAGTTGGTGGGACCCCACTAGCACAGATACGCAGTATTTT. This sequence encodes CASSLSWWDPTSTDTQYF.

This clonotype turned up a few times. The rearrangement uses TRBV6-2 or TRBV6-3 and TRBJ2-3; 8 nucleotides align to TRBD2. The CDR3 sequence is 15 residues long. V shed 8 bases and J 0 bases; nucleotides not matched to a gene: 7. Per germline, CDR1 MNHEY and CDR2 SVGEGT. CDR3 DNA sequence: TGTGCCAGCCAGGCGTCTAGCGGGAGCACAGATACGCAGTATTTT. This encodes CASQASSGSTDTQYF.

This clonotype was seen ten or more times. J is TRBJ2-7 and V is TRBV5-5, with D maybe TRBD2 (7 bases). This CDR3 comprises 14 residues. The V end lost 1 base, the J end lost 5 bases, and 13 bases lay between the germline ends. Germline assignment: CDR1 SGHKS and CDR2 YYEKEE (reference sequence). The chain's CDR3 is CASSLRGGEDEQYF. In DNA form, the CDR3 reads TGTGCCAGCAGCTTGAGGGGGGGAGAGGACGAGCAGTACTTC.

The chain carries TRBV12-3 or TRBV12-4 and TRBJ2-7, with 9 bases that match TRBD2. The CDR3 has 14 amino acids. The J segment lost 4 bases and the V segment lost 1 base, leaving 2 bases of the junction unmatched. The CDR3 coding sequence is TGTGCCAGCAGTTTAGGTAGCGGGAGTTACGAGCAGTACTTC. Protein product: CASSLGSGSYEQYF.

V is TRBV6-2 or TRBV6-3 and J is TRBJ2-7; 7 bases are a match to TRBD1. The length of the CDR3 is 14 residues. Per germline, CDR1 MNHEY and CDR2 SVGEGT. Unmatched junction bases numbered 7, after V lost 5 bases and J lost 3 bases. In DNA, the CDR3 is TGTGCCAGCAGTACTCGACAGGGTGACTACGAGCAGTACTTC. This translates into CASSTRQGDYEQYF.

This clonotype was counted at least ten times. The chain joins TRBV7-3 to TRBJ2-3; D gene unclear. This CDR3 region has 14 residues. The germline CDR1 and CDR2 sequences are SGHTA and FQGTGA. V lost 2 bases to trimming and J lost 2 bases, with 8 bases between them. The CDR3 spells CASSLPGTTDTQYF. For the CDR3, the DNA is TGTGCCAGCAGCTTACCTGGCACCACAGATACGCAGTATTTT.

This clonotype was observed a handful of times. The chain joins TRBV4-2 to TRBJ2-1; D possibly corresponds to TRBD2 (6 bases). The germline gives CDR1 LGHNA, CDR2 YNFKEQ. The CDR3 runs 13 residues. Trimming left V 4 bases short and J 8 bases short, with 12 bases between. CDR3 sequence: CASSRPTSDEQFF. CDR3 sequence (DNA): TGTGCCAGCAGCCGCCCGACTAGTGATGAGCAGTTCTTC.